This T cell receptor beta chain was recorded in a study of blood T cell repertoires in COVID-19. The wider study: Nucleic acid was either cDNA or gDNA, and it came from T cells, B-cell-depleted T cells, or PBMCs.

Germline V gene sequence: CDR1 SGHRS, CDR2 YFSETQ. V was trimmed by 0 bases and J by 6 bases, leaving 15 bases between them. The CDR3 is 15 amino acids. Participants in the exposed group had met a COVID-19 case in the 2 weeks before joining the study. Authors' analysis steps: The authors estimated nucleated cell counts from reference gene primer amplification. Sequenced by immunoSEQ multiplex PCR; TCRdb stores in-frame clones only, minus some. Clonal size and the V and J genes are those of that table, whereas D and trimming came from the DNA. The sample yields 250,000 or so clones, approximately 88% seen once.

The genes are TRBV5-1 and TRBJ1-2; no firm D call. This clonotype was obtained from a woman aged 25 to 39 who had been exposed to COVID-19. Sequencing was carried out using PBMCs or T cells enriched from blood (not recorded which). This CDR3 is CASSLVGGRTHGYTF. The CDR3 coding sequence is TGCGCCAGCAGCTTGGTGGGAGGGAGGACGCATGGCTACACCTTC.